The present T cell receptor (beta chain) was sequenced within a study of response to subunit inactivated influenza vaccine (dated by TCRdb to about 2018). Background on the whole study: Deep quantitative T cell receptor repertoire profiling was used in the study to track responses to a trivalent subunit inactivated influenza vaccine.

Read against the paper, the sample's time point label means: around 47 days after influenza vaccine administration. Turning to this clonotype: Its antigen specificity is not known. Base qualities are not at hand, and no much larger clone is one base apart.

What the work shows at the level of the full study, not this receptor alone: The authors suggested that each seasonal influenza vaccination may recruit only a limited number of new T cells.

The CDR3 runs 13 amino acids, cysteine and phenylalanine included. CDR3 DNA is the only sequence kept; it has 39 bases, read in frame from the first base. Cut back by 4 bases and 0 bases, the V and J ends lie 9 bases apart. CDR1 is given as GTSNPN and CDR2 as SVGIG, both from the germline V gene (reference sequence). Library prep was done by RT-PCR. Sequencing was carried out with an Illumina HiSeq 2500. The public reads were reanalyzed by TCRdb: fastp trimming at Q25, MiXCR alignment, in-frame beta chains only. When rows share a CDR3 protein, they turn into one entry using the most common DNA and genes. Recorded for this sample are approximately 530,000 distinct CDR3 sequences; 13% of them occurred a single time. The top ten hold roughly 13% of the sample.

The clonotype originates from a man in his forties or fifties who received an inactivated influenza vaccine. Donor details come from another sample of the same person, matched by shared clones. In this chain, TRBV30 is recombined with TRBJ1-1; confidence is insufficient to name the D gene. Sequences were derived from PBMCs from blood, sampled 35 to 45 days after vaccination. In nucleotides, the sequence is TGTGCCTGGAAGTTAGGGCTGAACACTGAAGCTTTCTTT. Translated, it gives CAWKLGLNTEAFF. The variable domain in full, with residues beyond the CDR3 obtained from the reference TRBV30 and TRBJ1-1 genes, is SQTIHQWPATLVQPVGSPLSLECTVEGTSNPNLYWYRQAAGRGLQLLFYSVGIGQISSEVPQNLSASRPQDRQFILSSKKLLLSDSGFYLCAWKLGLNTEAFFGQGTRLTVV.